The clone carrying this T cell receptor (beta chain) appeared once. This entry is derived from a study of blood T cell repertoires in COVID-19. Libraries were prepared by immunoSEQ multiplex PCR; TCRdb keeps only in-frame clonotypes and omits some of them. The profile shows 250,000 to 300,000 clones, roughly nine tenths of them singletons. Sequenced material: peripheral blood. The TCR originated in a woman aged 30 to 39 with COVID-19, enrolled during active disease.

CDR3: CASSQGTEAGYTF. CDR3 DNA: TGTGCCAGCAGCCAGGGGACAGAGGCGGGCTACACCTTC. This chain links TRBV5-5 with TRBJ1-2; 7 bases map to TRBD1. The CDR3 has 13 amino acids. CDR1 and CDR2 from the germline V gene are SGHKS and YYEKEE (reference sequence). The junction had 8 bases not matched to a gene; V was cut back by 4 bases and J by 8 bases.